Sequencing of this T cell receptor beta chain was carried out in a study of response to subunit inactivated influenza vaccine. CDR1 is SQVTM, CDR2 ANQGSEA, per germline. Trimming cost V 3 bases and J 6 bases, with 11 bases left between them. There are 12 residues in the CDR3. Study-level results: The authors put forward the suggestion that each seasonal influenza vaccination may bring in only a limited number of new T cells.

TCRdb analysed the RT-PCR reads with MiXCR anew, one entry per CDR3 protein. Here the sample spans about 530,000 distinct CDR3 sequences, around 11% being singletons. A few counts support this clonotype. Its antigen is as yet unknown. The chain is built from TRBV29-1 and TRBJ2-5; D gene uncertain. The sequence was collected from a man aged 50 to 59 who received an inactivated influenza vaccine. The source material was PBMCs from blood, sampled on the day of vaccination. The CDR3 reads CSVDTVTKTQYF. CDR3 bases: TGCAGCGTTGATACCGTCACAAAGACCCAGTACTTC.